This note documents a single TCR beta chain sequence. Its antigen is undetermined. This sample was included in a study of shared clonotypes between healthy human individuals. About the research overall: Three plates were used per donor for CD4 naive, three for CD4 memory, two for CD8 naive and one for CD8 memory. Regarding the study as a whole: Incompleteness in sorted-subset sequencing, despite large depth, was shown by rarefaction.

CD8 cells regarded as naive lacked CD45RO, were positively chosen for CCR7, and omitted terminally differentiated effector memory CD45RA+ cells. HIV-negative, healthy adults without recent acute infections or vaccinations were the donors. The CDR3 spans 15 residues. Germline V gene sequence: CDR1 SGHKS, CDR2 YYEKEE (reference sequence). Trimming cost V 2 bases and J 0 bases, with 8 bases left between them. Per the study methods: ImmunoSEQ sequences covered only the junction and lacked quality scores; filtering therefore differed. Sequencing used immunoSEQ multiplex PCR; TCRdb keeps in-frame clones, though not all of them. V, J and clone size are taken as reported in that table, and D and trimming were inferred from the DNA itself. This table has roughly 650,000 clones, roughly 95% appearing once.

Sequencing input: naive CD8+ T cells sorted from blood. This chain links TRBV5-5 with TRBJ1-4; no clear D. This TCR came from a woman younger than 45 in good health. In DNA, the CDR3 is TGTGCCAGCAGCTTCGTCGGGGCAACTAATGAAAAACTGTTTTTT. Protein product: CASSFVGATNEKLFF.